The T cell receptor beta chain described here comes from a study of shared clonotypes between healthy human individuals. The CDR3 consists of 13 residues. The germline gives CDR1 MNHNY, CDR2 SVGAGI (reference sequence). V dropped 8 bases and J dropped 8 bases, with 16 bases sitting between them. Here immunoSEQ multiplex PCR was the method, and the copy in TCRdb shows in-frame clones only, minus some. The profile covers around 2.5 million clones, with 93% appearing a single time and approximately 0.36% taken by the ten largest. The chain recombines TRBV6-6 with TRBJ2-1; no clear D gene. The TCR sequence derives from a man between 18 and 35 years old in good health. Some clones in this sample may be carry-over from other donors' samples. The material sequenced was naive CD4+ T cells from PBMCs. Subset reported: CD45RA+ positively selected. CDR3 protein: CASGMREAHEQFF. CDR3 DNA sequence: TGTGCCAGCGGCATGCGAGAGGCTCATGAGCAGTTCTTC.